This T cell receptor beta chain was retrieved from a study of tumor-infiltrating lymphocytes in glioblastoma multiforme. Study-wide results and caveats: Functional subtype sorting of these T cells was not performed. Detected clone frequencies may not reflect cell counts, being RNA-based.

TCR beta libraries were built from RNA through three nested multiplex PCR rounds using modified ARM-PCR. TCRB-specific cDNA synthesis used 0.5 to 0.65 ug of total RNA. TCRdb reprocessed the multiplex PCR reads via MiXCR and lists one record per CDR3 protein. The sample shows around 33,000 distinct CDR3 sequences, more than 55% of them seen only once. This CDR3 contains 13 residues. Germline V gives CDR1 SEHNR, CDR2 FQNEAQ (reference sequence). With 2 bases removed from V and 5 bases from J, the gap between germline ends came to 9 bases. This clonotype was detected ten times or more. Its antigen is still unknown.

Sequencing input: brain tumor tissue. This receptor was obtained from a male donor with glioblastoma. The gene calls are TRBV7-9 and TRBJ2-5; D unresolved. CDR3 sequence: CASSLYSGETQYF. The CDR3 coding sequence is TGTGCCAGCAGCTTATATTCCGGGGAGACCCAGTACTTC.